This entry concerns a single TCR beta chain. Antigen: not known. Time point meaning: proximal margin of the surgical specimen (macroscopically non-inflamed). These data are taken from a study of T cell repertoires in ileal Crohn's disease. About the study: Every patient was operated on for stricturing (roughly 61%) or penetrating (about 40%) complications. Postoperative therapy was given to about half: about ten thiopurines, roughly 18 anti-TNF agents.

CDR3 length: 12 residues. CDR1 and CDR2 from the germline V gene are SGHNT and YENEEA. The V end lost 5 bases, the J end lost 8 bases, and 12 bases lay between the germline ends. Study observations and caveats: Compared with non-smokers, active smokers at surgery showed more clonal expansions.

The table came from immunoSEQ multiplex PCR; TCRdb's copy has only in-frame clones and leaves some out. The sample has about 1,800 clones, over 75% seen once. The V gene is TRBV11-3, the J gene TRBJ1-2; D unclear. This TCR came from an adult with Crohn's disease. Sequencing input: ileal tissue. In DNA, the CDR3 is TGTGCCAGCAGCGTTGGACGTGAAGGCTACACCTTC. Translating it yields CASSVGREGYTF.